Below are 21 T cell receptor beta chains sequenced from a single sample in a study of cytomegalovirus exposure and HLA in healthy donors. PCR amplification relied on 60 Vbeta primers (plus 13 Jbeta primers). The protocol was immunoSEQ multiplex PCR, while the TCRdb copy is restricted to in-frame clones and leaves out a portion. Of some 130,000 clones in the sample, approximately 68% are singletons; the top ten hold 1.6%. Sequenced material: PBMCs. The receptors shown here come from a man under 40 in good health and CMV-seropositive.

The chain combines TRBV9 with TRBJ2-3; 9 bases are a match to TRBD2. The trim removed 2 bases at V and 2 bases at J, leaving 3 bases unmatched. The CDR3 contains 15 residues. Germline V gene sequence: CDR1 SGDLS, CDR2 YYNGEE. The CDR3, as DNA: TGTGCCAGCAGCGTCCTAGCGGGAATCACAGATACGCAGTATTTT. Translating gives CASSVLAGITDTQYF.

The rearrangement uses TRBV7-3 and TRBJ2-1; TRBD2 matches 8 bases. Trimming removed 5 bases from V and 8 bases from J; junction bases left unmatched: 14. This CDR3 is built from 16 residues. Germline CDR1 and CDR2: SGHTA and FQGTGA. The CDR3 spells CASSPWAGLGADEQFF. The CDR3 coding sequence is TGTGCCAGCAGCCCATGGGCGGGACTAGGTGCCGATGAGCAGTTCTTC.

This clone was observed a few times. The CDR3 region has the DNA TGTGCCAGCAGTTTATCGATATGGGGAGGGGTAGCTTTCTTT. Its translation: CASSLSIWGGVAFF. V and J are TRBV27 and TRBJ1-1; D is possibly TRBD1 (5 bases). The CDR3 contains 14 residues. Per the germline V gene, CDR1 is MNHEY and CDR2 is SMNVEV (reference sequence). V dropped 0 bases and J dropped 10 bases, with 15 bases sitting between them.

There are a few counts of this clone. This sequence joins TRBV2 and TRBJ1-4; TRBD1 matches at 10 bases. The trim removed 7 bases at V and 8 bases at J, leaving 7 bases unmatched. The germline V gene encodes CDR1 SNHLY and CDR2 FYNNEI. This CDR3 is built from 14 residues. The CDR3 bases are TGTGCCAGCAAAGGGGGGACAGGGGACGAAAAACTGTTTTTT. Translation: CASKGGTGDEKLFF.

The rearrangement uses TRBV5-1 and TRBJ2-7, with TRBD2 matching 10 bases. The CDR3 loop spans 15 amino acids. Looked up from germline, CDR1 is SGHRS and CDR2 is YFSETQ. Trimming took 7 bases from V and 6 from J; bases not matched to a gene: 13. This chain's CDR3 is CASGRLAGGGREQYF. The CDR3 coding sequence is TGCGCCAGCGGGCGATTAGCGGGAGGCGGTCGCGAGCAGTACTTC.

The chain carries TRBV29-1 and TRBJ2-5; TRBD1 matches 7 bases. Trimming took 7 bases from V and 1 from J; bases not matched to a gene: 3. There are 12 residues in the CDR3. CDR1 SQVTM and CDR2 ANQGSEA come from the germline V gene. The CDR3 region has the DNA TGCAGCGCCGACAGGGTCCAAGAGACCCAGTACTTC. Its protein is CSADRVQETQYF. Complete variable domain (other parts from reference TRBV29-1 and TRBJ2-5): SAVISQKPSRDICQRGTSLTIQCQVDSQVTMMFWYRQQPGQSLTLIATANQGSEATYESGFVIDKFPISRPNLTFSTLTVSNMSPEDSSIYLCSADRVQETQYFGPGTRLLVL.

This clone was counted only a few times. The chain has TRBV19 and TRBJ1-2; 9 positions match TRBD1. Germline V CDR1 and CDR2: LNHDA, SQIVND (reference sequence). Trimming cost V 5 bases and J 8 bases; bases outside gene matches: 18. The CDR3 covers 17 residues. CDR3 DNA: TGTGCCAGTAGTTGGGGACAGGGTCTCGGTTCGCATTGGGGCTACACCTTC. Protein sequence: CASSWGQGLGSHWGYTF.

The chain links TRBV11-2 to TRBJ1-1; D call uncertain. This CDR3 contains 12 residues. Germline V gene sequence: CDR1 SGHAT, CDR2 FQNNGV. Trimming removed 2 bases at V and 3 bases at J, with 4 bases between. CDR3: CASSLLHTEAFF. As DNA, the CDR3 is TGTGCCAGCAGCTTACTTCACACTGAAGCTTTCTTT.

The chain employs TRBV11-3 and TRBJ2-1, with 7 bases lining up with TRBD1. V was pared by 5 bases and J by 2 bases, with 6 bases of the junction left unmatched. The V gene's germline CDR1 is SGHNT and CDR2 YENEEA. This CDR3 is 15 amino acids long. The CDR3 nucleotides read TGTGCCAGCAGCGTACAGGGGATTGCCTACAATGAGCAGTTCTTC. It encodes CASSVQGIAYNEQFF.

There are a few counts of this clone. This sequence joins TRBV4-3 and TRBJ1-2; no clear D. Deletions cut 0 bases from V and 6 bases from J, with 14 bases between. CDR3 size: 15 residues. The germline CDR1 and CDR2 sequences are LGHNA and YSLEER. The CDR3 is CASSQERAGYNGYTF. The CDR3 region has the DNA TGCGCCAGCAGCCAAGAGAGGGCGGGTTACAATGGCTACACCTTC.

The rearrangement links TRBV5-1 to TRBJ2-7, with TRBD1 as a possible D gene (5 bases). V dropped 0 bases and J dropped 2 bases, with 12 bases sitting between them. There are 15 residues in the CDR3. Germline lookup yields CDR1 SGHRS and CDR2 YFSETQ. The CDR3 region is CASSLDGANTYEQYF. DNA of the CDR3: TGCGCCAGCAGCTTGGATGGGGCAAATACCTACGAGCAGTACTTC. Filled out from reference TRBV5-1 and TRBJ2-7, the complete variable domain reads KAGVTQTPRYLIKTRGQQVTLSCSPISGHRSVSWYQQTPGQGLQFLFEYFSETQRNKGNFPGRFSGRQFSNSRSEMNVSTLELGDSALYLCASSLDGANTYEQYFGPGTRLTVT.

The rearrangement joins TRBV28 to TRBJ2-7, with 16 bases identical to TRBD2. CDR3 length: 18 amino acids. CDR1 is MDHEN and CDR2 is SYDVKM in the germline V gene. The V gene end was trimmed by 6 bases and the J gene end by 3 bases; junction bases not matched to a gene: 11. The CDR3 nucleotides read TGTGCCAGCAGCCCCACCCTAGGGACTAGCGGGAGGGTCTACGAGCAGTACTTC. Its translation: CASSPTLGTSGRVYEQYF. The entire variable domain, with the rest obtained from reference TRBV28 and TRBJ2-7, is as follows: DVKVTQSSRYLVKRTGEKVFLECVQDMDHENMFWYRQDPGLGLRLIYFSYDVKMKEKGDIPEGYSVSREKKERFSLILESASTNQTSMYLCASSPTLGTSGRVYEQYFGPGTRLTVT.

The chain recombines TRBV4-1 with TRBJ1-2; TRBD1 might be the D (6 bases). Trimming removed 8 bases at V and 4 bases at J, with 20 bases between. The CDR3 sequence is 15 residues long. CDR1 MGHRA and CDR2 YSYEKL come from the germline V gene. The DNA for the CDR3 is TGCGCCAGCCAAGGTCCGGGCCAGGGGTTCTATGGCTACACCTTC. Translated: CASQGPGQGFYGYTF.

The rearrangement links TRBV6-6 to TRBJ1-1; D uncertain. V gave up 0 bases and J gave up 2 bases, with 7 bases separating them. This CDR3 spans 14 amino acids. Germline V gene data show CDR1 as MNHNY and CDR2 as SVGAGI (reference sequence). CDR3 protein: CASSYSEGNTEAFF. The CDR3 bases are TGTGCCAGCAGTTACTCCGAGGGTAACACTGAAGCTTTCTTT.

The chain joins TRBV13 to TRBJ1-1; no clear D gene. CDR1 is PRHDT, CDR2 FYEKMQ, per germline (reference sequence). The CDR3 is 13 amino acids. Between the trimmed V and J ends, which lost 0 bases and 8 bases, there was a span of 10 bases. The CDR3 loop reads CASSLGPGREAFF. CDR3 coding DNA: TGTGCCAGCAGCTTAGGCCCGGGTCGAGAAGCTTTCTTT.

The chain employs TRBV6-5 and TRBJ1-1; D is undetermined. V was shortened by 6 bases and J by 7 bases, with 15 bases between the two germline ends. CDR1 and CDR2 from the germline V gene are MNHEY and SVGAGI. The CDR3 has 13 residues. The CDR3 DNA is TGTGCCAGCAGCATACGCGGGGATTTTGAAGCTTTCTTT. Translated, it gives CASSIRGDFEAFF.

V gene TRBV15 combines with J gene TRBJ2-1; D is possibly TRBD2 (7 bases). V lost 1 base to trimming and J lost 6 bases, with 16 bases between them. Per germline, CDR1 LNHNV and CDR2 YYDKDF (reference sequence). The CDR3 runs to 16 residues. CDR3: CATSRGGGTGLNEQFF. The CDR3 DNA is TGTGCCACCAGCAGAGGGGGGGGCACGGGCCTCAATGAGCAGTTCTTC.

The J gene is TRBJ2-3, the V gene TRBV4-2; TRBD2 aligns across 12 bases. The ends lost 0 bases at V and 7 bases at J; junction bases unmatched: 11. Germline V lookup: CDR1 LGHNA, CDR2 YNFKEQ. The CDR3 runs to 18 residues. CDR3 in DNA: TGTGCCAGCAGCCAAGATCGGCTAGCGGGAGGGCCGGAGAATACGCAGTATTTT. Translation: CASSQDRLAGGPENTQYF.

The genes are TRBV11-1 and TRBJ2-7, with D possibly matching TRBD2 (6 bases). Germline V lookup: CDR1 SGHAT, CDR2 FQDESV (reference sequence). Trimming left V 3 bases short and J 5 bases short, with 14 bases between. The CDR3 length is 14 residues. CDR3 residues: CASSFTPGEDEQYF. The CDR3, as DNA: TGTGCCAGCAGCTTCACGCCGGGAGAGGACGAGCAGTACTTC.

The chain employs TRBV14 and TRBJ2-6, with D unresolved. Germline lookup yields CDR1 SGHDN and CDR2 FVKESK. The CDR3 runs 15 residues. The ends were cut back, 0 bases at V and 11 bases at J, with 14 bases in the middle. The CDR3 nucleotides are TGTGCCAGCAGCCAAGATGGTGGCAGGTCGGACGTCCTGACTTTC. Encoded protein: CASSQDGGRSDVLTF.

V is TRBV6-5 and J is TRBJ2-1; maybe TRBD2 (5 bases). The CDR3 is 14 residues long. Between the trimmed V and J ends, which lost 7 bases and 4 bases, there was a span of 14 bases. Germline CDR1 is MNHEY and CDR2 is SVGAGI. CDR3 sequence (DNA): TGTGCCAGCACGGTAGCGATGGGGTACAATGAGCAGTTCTTC. Protein: CASTVAMGYNEQFF.